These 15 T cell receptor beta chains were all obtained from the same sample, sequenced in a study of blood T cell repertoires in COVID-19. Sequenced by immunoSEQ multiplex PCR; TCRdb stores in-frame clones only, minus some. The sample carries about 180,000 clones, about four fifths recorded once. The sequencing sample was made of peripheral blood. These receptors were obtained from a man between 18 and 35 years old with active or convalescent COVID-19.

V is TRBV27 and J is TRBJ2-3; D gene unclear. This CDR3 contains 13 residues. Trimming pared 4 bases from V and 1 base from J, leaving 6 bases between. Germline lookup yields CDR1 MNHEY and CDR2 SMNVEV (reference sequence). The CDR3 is CASSYQGTDTQYF. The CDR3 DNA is TGTGCCAGCAGTTATCAGGGCACAGATACGCAGTATTTT.

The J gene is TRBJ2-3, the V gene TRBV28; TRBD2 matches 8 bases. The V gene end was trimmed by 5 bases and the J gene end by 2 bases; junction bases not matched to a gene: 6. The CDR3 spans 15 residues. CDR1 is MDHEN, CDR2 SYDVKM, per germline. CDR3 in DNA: TGTGCCAGCAGTGAGAGCGGGAGTTTCACAGATACGCAGTATTTT. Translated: CASSESGSFTDTQYF.

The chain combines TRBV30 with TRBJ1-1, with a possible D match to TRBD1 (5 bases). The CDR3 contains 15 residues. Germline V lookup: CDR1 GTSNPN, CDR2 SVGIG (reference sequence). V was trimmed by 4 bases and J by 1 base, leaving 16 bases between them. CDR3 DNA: TGTGCCTGGATTCCAGGGTATCTTCCGAACACTGAAGCTTTCTTT. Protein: CAWIPGYLPNTEAFF.

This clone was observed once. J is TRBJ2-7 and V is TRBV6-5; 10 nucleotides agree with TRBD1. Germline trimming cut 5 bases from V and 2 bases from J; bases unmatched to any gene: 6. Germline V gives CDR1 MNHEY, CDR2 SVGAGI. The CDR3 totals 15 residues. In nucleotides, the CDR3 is TGTGCCAGCAGTCCGGGACAGGGGAATACCTACGAGCAGTACTTC. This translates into CASSPGQGNTYEQYF.

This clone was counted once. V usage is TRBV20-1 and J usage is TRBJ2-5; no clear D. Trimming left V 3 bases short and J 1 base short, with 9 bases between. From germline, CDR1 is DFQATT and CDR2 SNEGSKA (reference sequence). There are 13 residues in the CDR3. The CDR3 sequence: CSASPGVQETQYF. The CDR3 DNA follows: TGCAGTGCTAGTCCCGGAGTCCAAGAGACCCAGTACTTC.

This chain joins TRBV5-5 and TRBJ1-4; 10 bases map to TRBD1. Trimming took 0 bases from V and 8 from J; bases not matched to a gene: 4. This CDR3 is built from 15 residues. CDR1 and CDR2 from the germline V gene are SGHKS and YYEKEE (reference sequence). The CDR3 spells CASSLEDRGSEKLFF. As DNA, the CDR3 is TGTGCCAGCAGCTTGGAGGACAGGGGGTCCGAAAAACTGTTTTTT.

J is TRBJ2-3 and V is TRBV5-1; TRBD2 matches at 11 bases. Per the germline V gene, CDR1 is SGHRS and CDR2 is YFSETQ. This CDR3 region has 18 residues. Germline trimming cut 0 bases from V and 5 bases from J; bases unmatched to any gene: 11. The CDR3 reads CASSLAAGLAEGGDTQYF. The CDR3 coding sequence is TGCGCCAGCAGCTTGGCCGCGGGACTAGCGGAGGGGGGAGATACGCAGTATTTT.

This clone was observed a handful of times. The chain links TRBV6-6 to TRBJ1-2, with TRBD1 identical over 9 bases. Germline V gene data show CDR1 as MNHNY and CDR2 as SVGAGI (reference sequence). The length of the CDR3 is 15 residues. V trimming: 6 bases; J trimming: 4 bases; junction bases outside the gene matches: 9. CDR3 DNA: TGTGCCAGCAGGGTCGGTGGGGACAGGGCCTATGGCTACACCTTC. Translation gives CASRVGGDRAYGYTF.

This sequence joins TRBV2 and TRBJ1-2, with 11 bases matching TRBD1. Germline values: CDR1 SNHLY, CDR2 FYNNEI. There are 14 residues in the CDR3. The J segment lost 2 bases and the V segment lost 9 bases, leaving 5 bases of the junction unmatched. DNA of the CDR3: TGTGCCAGTGCGAGGGACAGGGGGAACTATGGCTACACCTTC. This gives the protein CASARDRGNYGYTF.

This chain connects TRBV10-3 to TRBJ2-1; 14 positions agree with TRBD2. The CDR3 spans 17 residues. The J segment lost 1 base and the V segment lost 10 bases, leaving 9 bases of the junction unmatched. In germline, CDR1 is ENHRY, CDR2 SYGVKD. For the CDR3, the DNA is TGTGCCACCCGCGGGACTAGCGGGAGAAGTTCCTACAATGAGCAGTTCTTC. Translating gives CATRGTSGRSSYNEQFF.

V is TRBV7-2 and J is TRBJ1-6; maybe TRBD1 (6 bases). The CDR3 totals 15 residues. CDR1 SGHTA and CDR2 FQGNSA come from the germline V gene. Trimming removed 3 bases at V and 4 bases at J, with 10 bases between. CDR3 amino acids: CASSFLDSYNSPLHF. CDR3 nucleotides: TGTGCCAGCAGCTTCCTGGACAGTTATAATTCACCCCTCCACTTT.

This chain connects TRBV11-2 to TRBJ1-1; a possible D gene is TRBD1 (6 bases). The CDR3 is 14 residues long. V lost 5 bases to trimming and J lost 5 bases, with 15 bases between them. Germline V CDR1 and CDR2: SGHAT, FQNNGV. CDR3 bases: TGTGCCAGCAGCCCCCAAGGAGGACAGACTGAAGCTTTCTTT. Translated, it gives CASSPQGGQTEAFF.

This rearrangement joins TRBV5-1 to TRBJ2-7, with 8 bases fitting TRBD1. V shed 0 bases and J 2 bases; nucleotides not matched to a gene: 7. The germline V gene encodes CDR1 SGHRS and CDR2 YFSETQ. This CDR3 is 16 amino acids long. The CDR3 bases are TGCGCCAGCAGCTTGGACCCGGGACAGGTCCCCTACGAGCAGTACTTC. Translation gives CASSLDPGQVPYEQYF.

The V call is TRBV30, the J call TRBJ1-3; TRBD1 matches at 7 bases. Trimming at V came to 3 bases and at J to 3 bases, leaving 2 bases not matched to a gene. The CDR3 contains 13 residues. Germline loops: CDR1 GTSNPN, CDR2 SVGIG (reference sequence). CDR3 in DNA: TGTGCCTGGAGAGGGACAGTTGGAAACACCATATATTTT. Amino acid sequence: CAWRGTVGNTIYF.

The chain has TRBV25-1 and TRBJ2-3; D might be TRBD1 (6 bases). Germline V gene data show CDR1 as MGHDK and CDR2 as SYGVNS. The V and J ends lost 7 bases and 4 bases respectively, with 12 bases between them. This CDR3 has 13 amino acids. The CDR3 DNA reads TGTGCCAGCACCAAAGCAGGGGCAGATACGCAGTATTTT. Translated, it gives CASTKAGADTQYF. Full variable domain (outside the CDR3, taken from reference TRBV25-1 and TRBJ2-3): EADIYQTPRYLVIGTGKKITLECSQTMGHDKMYWYQQDPGMELHLIHYSYGVNSTEKGDLSSESTVSRIRTEHFPLTLESARPSHTSQYLCASTKAGADTQYFGPGTRLTVL.